Below are 14 T cell receptor beta chains sequenced from a single sample in a study of blood T cell repertoires in COVID-19. Some clones are missing from TCRdb's copy, which holds only in-frame ones; the method was immunoSEQ multiplex PCR. The sample has about 240,000 clones, approximately 87% seen once. Sequencing was carried out using peripheral blood. These receptor sequences come from a man aged 55 to 70 with acute or convalescent COVID-19.

The CDR3 loop is CASSLTDRGRDEQYF. In nucleotides, the CDR3 is TGCGCCAGCAGCCTTACGGACAGGGGGCGCGACGAGCAGTACTTC. The gene calls are TRBV4-3 and TRBJ2-7, with TRBD1 matching 11 bases. Trimming removed 4 bases from V and 5 bases from J; junction bases left unmatched: 7. Germline CDR1 reads LGHNA; CDR2 reads YSLEER. The CDR3 runs 15 residues.

The chain joins TRBV27 to TRBJ2-1, with TRBD2 as a possible D gene (6 bases). Deletions cut 0 bases from V and 8 bases from J, with 11 bases between. The CDR3 runs 14 residues. The germline V gene has CDR1 MNHEY and CDR2 SMNVEV (reference sequence). CDR3 loop: CASSLSWTNHEQFF. The CDR3 region has the DNA TGTGCCAGCAGTTTATCGTGGACTAACCATGAGCAGTTCTTC.

The chain has TRBV27 and TRBJ1-2; no clear D. This CDR3 has 15 amino acids. Germline CDR1 is MNHEY and CDR2 is SMNVEV (reference sequence). V was shortened by 5 bases and J by 6 bases, with 19 bases between the two germline ends. CDR3 protein: CASSPIFRESHGYTF. In nucleotides, the CDR3 is TGTGCCAGCAGTCCCATTTTTAGGGAGAGTCATGGCTACACCTTC.

This clone was recorded only once. The chain joins TRBV7-2 to TRBJ2-7; D remains unclear. Per the germline V gene, CDR1 is SGHTA and CDR2 is FQGNSA. Trimming cost V 3 bases and J 1 base, with 10 bases left between them. There are 14 residues in the CDR3. In nucleotides, the CDR3 is TGTGCCAGCAGCTTGGGCAGATCATCCTACGAGCAGTACTTC. This encodes CASSLGRSSYEQYF.

The rearrangement uses TRBV27 and TRBJ2-1, with 10 bases lining up with TRBD2. Germline CDR1 reads MNHEY; CDR2 reads SMNVEV (reference sequence). J lost 0 bases, V lost 9 bases, and 2 bases had no gene match. This CDR3 spans 14 amino acids. The CDR3 DNA reads TGTGCCAGTGGACTAGCGGTCTCCTACAATGAGCAGTTCTTC. Translation gives CASGLAVSYNEQFF.

The genes are TRBV27 and TRBJ2-1, with 8 bases lining up with TRBD2. J was trimmed by 6 bases and V by 8 bases; bases with no gene match: 9. The germline CDR1 and CDR2 sequences are MNHEY and SMNVEV (reference sequence). This CDR3 has 14 residues. As DNA, the CDR3 is TGTGCCAGCTCGGAAGCGGGAGTCCTCAATGAGCAGTTCTTC. Its translation is CASSEAGVLNEQFF.

This clone was picked up one time. The chain uses TRBV11-3 and TRBJ2-7, with 7 positions matching TRBD2. With 0 bases clipped from V and 7 bases from J, the junction kept 9 bases outside the gene matches. Germline V gene data show CDR1 as SGHNT and CDR2 as YENEEA. The CDR3 spans 15 residues. CDR3 protein: CASSLDLEGAGEQYF. The CDR3 bases are TGTGCCAGCAGCTTAGATCTCGAGGGAGCGGGGGAGCAGTACTTC.

The chain is built from TRBV6-2 or TRBV6-3 and TRBJ1-2, with unresolved D. Germline V lookup: CDR1 MNHEY, CDR2 SVGEGT. The CDR3 totals 14 residues. Trimming pared 2 bases from V and 5 bases from J, leaving 12 bases between. DNA for the CDR3: TGTGCCAGCAGTTACGACGGGAGGGATTATGGCTACACCTTC. It specifies CASSYDGRDYGYTF.

The chain has TRBV10-2 and TRBJ2-7, with 8 positions matching TRBD1. V gave up 7 bases and J gave up 1 base; unmatched junction bases: 6. The CDR3 totals 14 residues. The germline CDR1 and CDR2 sequences are WSHSY and SAAADI. CDR3 coding DNA: TGCGCCAGCATTGGGACAGGACCTTCCTACGAGCAGTACTTC. This gives the protein CASIGTGPSYEQYF.

The chain joins TRBV13 to TRBJ1-6, with 8 bases that match TRBD1. In germline, CDR1 is PRHDT, CDR2 FYEKMQ (reference sequence). This CDR3 comprises 15 residues. V dropped 5 bases and J dropped 7; count of bases not matched to a gene: 7. The CDR3 loop is CASSLAQGANSPLHF. The CDR3 DNA sequence: TGTGCCAGCAGCCTAGCTCAGGGGGCGAATTCACCCCTCCACTTT.

This chain connects TRBV28 to TRBJ2-5; 13 nucleotides agree with TRBD2. Germline V lookup: CDR1 MDHEN, CDR2 SYDVKM. CDR3 length equals 17 residues. J gave up 4 bases and V 4 bases, and 9 bases lay outside the gene matches. The CDR3: CASSSGTSGTRGETQYF. The CDR3 nucleotides are TGTGCCAGCAGTTCTGGGACTAGCGGGACCAGGGGAGAGACCCAGTACTTC.

V is TRBV9 and J is TRBJ2-2; 7 bases fit TRBD1. The CDR3 runs 18 residues. V was clipped by 3 bases and J by 1 base; unmatched bases: 12. CDR1 is SGDLS, CDR2 YYNGEE, per germline. For the CDR3, the DNA is TGTGCCAGCAGCGCTTATTCCGGGACAGCTCTGAACACCGGGGAGCTGTTTTTT. Encoded protein: CASSAYSGTALNTGELFF.

The genes are TRBV5-4 and TRBJ2-7; TRBD1 matches at 7 bases. Trimming cost V 9 bases and J 2 bases; bases outside gene matches: 8. CDR1 and CDR2 (germline): SGHNT, YYREEE (reference sequence). This CDR3 comprises 13 residues. For the CDR3, the DNA is TGTGCCACCCAAGGACAGGCAACCTACGAGCAGTACTTC. Amino acid sequence: CATQGQATYEQYF.

The chain recombines TRBV30 with TRBJ1-6; D is ambiguous. With 4 bases removed from V and 6 bases from J, the gap between germline ends came to 13 bases. Germline V gene sequence: CDR1 GTSNPN, CDR2 SVGIG (reference sequence). CDR3 length equals 14 residues. The CDR3 region is CAWTQIGSNSPLHF. CDR3 bases: TGTGCCTGGACTCAAATAGGGAGTAATTCACCCCTCCACTTT. Supplemented by reference TRBV30 and TRBJ1-6, the full variable domain reads SQTIHQWPATLVQPVGSPLSLECTVEGTSNPNLYWYRQAAGRGLQLLFYSVGIGQISSEVPQNLSASRPQDRQFILSSKKLLLSDSGFYLCAWTQIGSNSPLHFGNGTRLTVT.